This entry lists 4 T cell receptor beta chains sequenced from one sample in a study of OX40 agonist ivuxolimab in advanced cancers. TCRdb's copy holds only in-frame clones and misses some; the assay was immunoSEQ multiplex PCR. The table lists more than 12,000 clones, about four fifths of them singletons. Specimen: CD4+ or CD8+ T cells sorted from blood, collected in a trial of the OX40 agonist ivuxolimab. These receptor sequences come from an adult with an advanced solid tumor such as melanoma, head and neck, liver or kidney cancer.

This chain uses TRBV9 with TRBJ2-2; TRBD1 is a possible D gene (6 bases). The ends were cut back, 6 bases at V and 5 bases at J, with 20 bases in the middle. The germline CDR1 and CDR2 sequences are SGDLS and YYNGEE. The CDR3 length is 16 residues. The CDR3: CASNDLAGDRTGELFF. In nucleotides, the CDR3 is TGTGCCAGCAACGACTTGGCAGGTGACAGGACCGGGGAGCTGTTTTTT.

The chain joins TRBV19 to TRBJ2-1, with 11 bases fitting TRBD2. CDR3 length: 16 residues. Germline V gene lookup returns CDR1 LNHDA and CDR2 SQIVND (reference sequence). V gave up 6 bases and J gave up 0 bases; unmatched junction bases: 4. For the CDR3, the DNA is TGTGCCAGTAGAACTAGCGGGGGAAACTCCTACAATGAGCAGTTCTTC. This codes for CASRTSGGNSYNEQFF.

The CDR3 protein is CASSGQDNEQFF. CDR3 in DNA: TGTGCCAGCAGCGGGCAGGACAATGAGCAGTTCTTC. The chain combines TRBV5-4 with TRBJ2-1; D uncertain. Germline CDR1 and CDR2: SGHNT and YYREEE (reference sequence). The CDR3 extends over 12 amino acids. V was cut by 4 bases and J by 5 bases, with 7 bases left in between.

The rearrangement uses TRBV25-1 and TRBJ2-1; D possibly corresponds to TRBD2 (5 bases). Germline values: CDR1 MGHDK, CDR2 SYGVNS. This CDR3 contains 15 residues. V dropped 2 bases and J dropped 4 bases, with 12 bases sitting between them. CDR3 residues: CASSELEGLYNEQFF. For the CDR3, the DNA is TGTGCCAGCAGTGAACTAGAGGGTCTTTACAATGAGCAGTTCTTC.